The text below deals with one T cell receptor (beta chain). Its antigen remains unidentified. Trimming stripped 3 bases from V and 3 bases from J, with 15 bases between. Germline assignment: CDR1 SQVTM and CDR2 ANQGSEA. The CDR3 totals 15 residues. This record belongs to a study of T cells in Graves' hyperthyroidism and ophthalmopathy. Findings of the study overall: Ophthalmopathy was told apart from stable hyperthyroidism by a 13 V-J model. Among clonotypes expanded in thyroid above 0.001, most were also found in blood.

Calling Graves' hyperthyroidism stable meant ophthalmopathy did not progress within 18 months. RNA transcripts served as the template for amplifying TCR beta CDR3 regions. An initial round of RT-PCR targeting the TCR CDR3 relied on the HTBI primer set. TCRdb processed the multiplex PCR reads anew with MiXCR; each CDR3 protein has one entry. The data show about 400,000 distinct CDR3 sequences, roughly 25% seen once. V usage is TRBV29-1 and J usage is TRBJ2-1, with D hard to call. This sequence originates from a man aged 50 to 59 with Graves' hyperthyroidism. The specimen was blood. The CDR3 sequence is CSVDHPGNFYNEQFF. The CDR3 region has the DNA TGCAGCGTTGACCATCCAGGAAATTTCTACAATGAGCAGTTCTTC.